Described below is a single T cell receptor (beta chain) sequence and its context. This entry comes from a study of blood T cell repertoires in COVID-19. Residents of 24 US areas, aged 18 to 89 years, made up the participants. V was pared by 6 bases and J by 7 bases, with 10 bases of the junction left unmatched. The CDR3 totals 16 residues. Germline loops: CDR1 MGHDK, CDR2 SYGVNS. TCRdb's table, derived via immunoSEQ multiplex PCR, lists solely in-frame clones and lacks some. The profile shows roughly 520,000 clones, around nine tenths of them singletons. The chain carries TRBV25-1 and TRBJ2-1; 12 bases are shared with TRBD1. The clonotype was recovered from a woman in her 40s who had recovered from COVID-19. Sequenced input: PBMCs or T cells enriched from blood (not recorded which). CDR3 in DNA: TGTGCCAGCAGAGGAGGGGGACAGGGGGCTCTGAATGAGCAGTTCTTC. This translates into CASRGGGQGALNEQFF. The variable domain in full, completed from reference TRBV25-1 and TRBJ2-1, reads EADIYQTPRYLVIGTGKKITLECSQTMGHDKMYWYQQDPGMELHLIHYSYGVNSTEKGDLSSESTVSRIRTEHFPLTLESARPSHTSQYLCASRGGGQGALNEQFFGPGTRLTVL.